The T cell receptor beta chain under discussion was sequenced for a study of beta chain features in type 1 diabetes. Regarding the study as a whole: Possible PCR preference for shorter templates applied equally to patients and controls. The cDNA sequencing approach could over-represent high-TCR-expressing cells.

This CDR3 spans 15 amino acids. Germline CDR1 reads MNHEY; CDR2 reads SVGAGI. The V segment lost 6 bases and the J segment 0 bases; nucleotides outside the gene matches: 3. Once sorted, every population was more than 98% pure. This clone has just a few counts. Its specificity is unknown. Sequenced material consisted of expressed TCRB transcripts (all of the isolated RNA was reverse transcribed). The data were produced by immunoSEQ multiplex PCR, yet TCRdb's version contains in-frame clones alone and is incomplete. The sample contains over 350,000 clones, about 16% of which appear only once. V is TRBV6-5 and J is TRBJ2-7, with 12 nucleotides matching TRBD2. The receptor was derived from a woman younger than 35 in good health. Sequencing used naive CD4+ T cells from blood. CDR3 nucleotide sequence: TGTGCCAGCAGCCCGGGACTAGCGGGCTCCTACGAGCAGTACTTC. Translating it yields CASSPGLAGSYEQYF.